This TCR beta chain was sequenced for a study of control samples from healthy donors and cancer patients (dated by TCRdb to the early 2020s). Libraries were made using the immunoSEQ multiplex PCR assay. Not all clones reach the TCRdb copy of this immuneACCESS table, which keeps in-frame sequences only. Checked studies attribute under half of the gap to unresolved V genes and leave the rest unexplained. A total of some 140,000 clones appear in this sample, approximately 91% of them only once. 8% to 9.5% of the sample is in the top ten clones. Spanning cysteine to phenylalanine, the CDR3 consists of 15 amino acids. The sequence is cut down to CDR3 DNA, 45 bases in frame from base 1. From the germline V gene, CDR1 is WSHSY and CDR2 is SAAADI. V sheds 5 bases and J sheds 1 base, leaving 14 bases between their ends. This clone was observed once. Its cognate antigen has yet to be identified. Base-call qualities are not available, and no considerably larger clone is one nucleotide away.

The clonotype comes from a woman aged 25 to 45 in good health. The sample consisted of blood. This sequence uses TRBV10-2 and TRBJ2-5; no D gene call is confident. The CDR3 corresponds to CASSTKSLTQETQYF. The DNA sequence follows: TGCGCCAGCAGTACAAAAAGCCTTACCCAAGAGACCCAGTACTTC.